These T cell receptor beta chains were read from a single sample in a study of blood T cell repertoires in COVID-19. Profiling relied on immunoSEQ multiplex PCR, and the TCRdb table lists in-frame clones only, not all of them. The table records roughly 97,000 clones, 91% of them present only once. The sequencing input was peripheral blood. Source of these receptors: a human donor in a cohort sampled during active COVID-19. CDR3s include the opening cysteine and the closing phenylalanine or tryptophan.

j_gene | v_gene | CDR3aa
TRBJ2-3 | TRBV27 | CASSFGALTDTQYF
TRBJ1-2 | TRBV27 | CASSRTGEYGYTF
TRBJ2-2 | TRBV28 | CASNKDSRGGFF
TRBJ2-7 | TRBV7-9 | CASSQDRGNEQYF
TRBJ2-5 | TRBV28 | CASSSSGTTEETQYF
TRBJ1-2 | TRBV6-2/TRBV6-3 | CASSHLGEDGYTF
TRBJ2-6 | TRBV19 | CASRSGQSSGANVLTF
TRBJ2-3 | TRBV30 | CAWSAGQREGDTQYF
TRBJ2-6 | TRBV21-1 | CASLKGRDYSGANVLTF
TRBJ2-1 | TRBV6-6 | CASGLSGSYNEQFF
TRBJ1-2 | TRBV21-1 | CASSNDRGGYGYTF
TRBJ2-7 | TRBV2 | CASRRDRGPVGTYEQYF
TRBJ2-1 | TRBV7-6 | CASSLVAGGVYEQFF
TRBJ2-7 | TRBV7-2 | CASSPPPPGNEQYF
TRBJ2-3 | TRBV10-1 | CASSAVDRGSDTQYF
TRBJ1-3 | TRBV7-9 | CASSLAGGYSGNTIYF
TRBJ1-5 | TRBV19 | CASSIDWGDQPQHF
TRBJ2-7 | TRBV6-5 | CASRAGPPHEQYF
TRBJ1-3 | TRBV6-5 | CASSYGGASSGNTIYF
TRBJ1-6 | TRBV13 | CASSLRQGTENSPLHF
TRBJ2-1 | TRBV27 | CASSAFAGGHNEQFF
TRBJ2-3 | TRBV7-2 | CASSPVGGFTDTQYF
TRBJ1-5 | TRBV19 | CASKGAVGNQPQHF